Shown below are 5 T cell receptor beta chains from a single sample sequenced in a study of regulatory T cells in long-lasting Graves disease. Construction of the TCR beta libraries employed iRepertoire HTBI primers in conjunction with Arm-PCR of CDR3 regions. MiXCR, applied by TCRdb to the multiplex PCR reads, yields one record per CDR3 protein. The sample yields around 400,000 distinct CDR3 sequences, 15% to 17% seen once. Time point given: newly diagnosed GD, antithyroid drugs for less than 3 months. The TCR library was made from RNA extracted from PBMCs. The sequencing used peripheral blood mononuclear cells (PBMCs), collected at new diagnosis, from a patient treated with antithyroid drugs. The receptors originated from a female donor with Graves disease.

This clonotype was seen repeatedly, ten times or more. The rearrangement joins TRBV12-3 or TRBV12-4 to TRBJ2-7; D may be TRBD1 (6 bases). The CDR3 covers 16 residues. The V end was cut by 1 base, the J end by 0 bases, with 13 bases between. CDR3 region: CASSLVGAVSSYEQYF. The CDR3 coding sequence is TGTGCCAGCAGTTTAGTGGGGGCCGTGAGCTCCTACGAGCAGTACTTC.

This clonotype was detected ten times or more. The chain links TRBV20-1 to TRBJ1-2; no firm D call. Germline V gives CDR1 DFQATT, CDR2 SNEGSKA (reference sequence). The CDR3 loop spans 13 amino acids. Trimming shortened V by 6 bases and J by 0 bases, and 11 bases separated the two germline ends. CDR3 sequence: CSAPEVTNYGYTF. In DNA, the CDR3 is TGCAGTGCACCCGAAGTTACTAACTATGGCTACACCTTC.

The chain links TRBV12-3 or TRBV12-4 to TRBJ2-3; TRBD2 agrees at 11 bases. Trimming took 4 bases from V and 2 from J; bases not matched to a gene: 14. The CDR3 has 19 amino acids. The CDR3 nucleotides are TGTGCCAGCAGTTACTCGGAGGGAACTAGCGGGGGACCCACAGATACGCAGTATTTT. Encoded protein: CASSYSEGTSGGPTDTQYF.

This clonotype was seen ten or more times. The chain couples TRBV12-3 or TRBV12-4 to TRBJ2-2; D unclear. The CDR3 is made up of 14 amino acids. The V end lost 3 bases, the J end lost 7 bases, and 12 bases lay between the germline ends. CDR3 residues: CASSFARQGGELFF. CDR3 sequence (DNA): TGTGCCAGCAGTTTTGCCAGGCAAGGCGGGGAGCTGTTTTTT.

In its sample, this clonotype was seen many times. The chain recombines TRBV5-1 with TRBJ1-4; perhaps TRBD1 as D (6 bases). The V gene lost 0 bases and the J gene lost 9 bases, with 12 bases spanning the gap. CDR3 length: 14 residues. CDR1 and CDR2 from the germline V gene are SGHRS and YFSETQ. Here the CDR3 reads CASSLDSGVQKLFF. CDR3 coding DNA: TGCGCCAGCAGCTTGGATTCAGGGGTCCAAAAACTGTTTTTT.